This TCR beta chain was recorded in a study of blood T cell repertoires in COVID-19. Study context: The United States, Italy and Spain were the sources of the acute and convalescent COVID-19 samples. PBMCs, B-cell-depleted T cells, or T cells were the source of the cDNA or gDNA that made up the material.

Profiling relied on immunoSEQ multiplex PCR, and the TCRdb table lists in-frame clones only, not all of them. This table holds around 200,000 clones, 85% to 90% found once. Germline assignment: CDR1 MNHEY and CDR2 SVGEGT. V was pared by 0 bases and J by 7 bases, with 12 bases between. This CDR3 comprises 14 residues. Sequences were obtained from peripheral blood. The receptor was derived from a man aged 70-80 years with active or convalescent COVID-19. The chain couples TRBV6-2 or TRBV6-3 to TRBJ1-2; no definite D call. The CDR3 DNA reads as TGTGCCAGCAGTTACTCGACCCAGGCGAGTGGCTACACCTTC. Its protein is CASSYSTQASGYTF.